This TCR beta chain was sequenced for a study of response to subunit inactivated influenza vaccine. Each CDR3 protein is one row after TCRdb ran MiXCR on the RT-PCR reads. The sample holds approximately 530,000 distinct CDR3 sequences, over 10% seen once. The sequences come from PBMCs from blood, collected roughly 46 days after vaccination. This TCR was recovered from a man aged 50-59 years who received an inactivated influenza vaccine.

CDR3 bases: TGTGCCAGCAGCTTCAACCGCCTAGAGACCCAGTACTTC. Protein: CASSFNRLETQYF. The rearrangement links TRBV7-2 to TRBJ2-5; D not resolved. The germline V gene encodes CDR1 SGHTA and CDR2 FQGNSA. Deletions cut 3 bases from V and 4 bases from J, with 9 bases between. The length of the CDR3 is 13 residues.